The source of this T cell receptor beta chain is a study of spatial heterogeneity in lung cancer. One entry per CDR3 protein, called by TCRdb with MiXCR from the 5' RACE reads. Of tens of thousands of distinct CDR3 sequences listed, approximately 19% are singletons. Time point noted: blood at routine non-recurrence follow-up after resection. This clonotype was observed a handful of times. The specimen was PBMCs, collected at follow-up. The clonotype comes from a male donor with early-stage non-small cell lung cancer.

The CDR3: CASSTASANTGELFF. As DNA, the CDR3 is TGTGCCAGCTCGACAGCTTCAGCGAACACCGGGGAGCTGTTTTTT. The chain employs TRBV18 and TRBJ2-2, with D possibly being TRBD1 (5 bases). Per germline, CDR1 KGHSH and CDR2 LQKENI. The ends were cut back, 6 bases at V and 0 bases at J, with 11 bases in the middle. This CDR3 is 15 amino acids long.